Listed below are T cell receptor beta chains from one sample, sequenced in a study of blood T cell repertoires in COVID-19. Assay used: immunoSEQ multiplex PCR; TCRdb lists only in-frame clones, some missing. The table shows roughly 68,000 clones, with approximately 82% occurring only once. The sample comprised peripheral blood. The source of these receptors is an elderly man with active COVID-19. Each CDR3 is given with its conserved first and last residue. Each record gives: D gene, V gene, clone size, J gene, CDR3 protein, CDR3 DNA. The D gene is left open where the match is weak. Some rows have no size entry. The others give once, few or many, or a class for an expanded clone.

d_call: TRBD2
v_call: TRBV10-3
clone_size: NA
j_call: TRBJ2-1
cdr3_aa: CAIGTSGRGNEQFF
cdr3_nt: TGTGCCATTGGGACTAGCGGGAGAGGCAATGAGCAGTTCTTC

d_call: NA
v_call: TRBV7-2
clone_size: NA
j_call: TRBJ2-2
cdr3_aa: CASSNQLLGLTGELFF
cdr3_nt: TGTGCCAGCAGCAACCAACTTCTAGGTCTAACCGGGGAGCTGTTTTTT

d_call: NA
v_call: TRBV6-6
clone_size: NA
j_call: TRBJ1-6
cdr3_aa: CTSRQINSPLHF
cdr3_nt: TGTACCAGCAGACAGATTAATTCACCCCTCCACTTT

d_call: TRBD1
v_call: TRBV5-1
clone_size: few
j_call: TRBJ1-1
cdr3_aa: CASSLVPGQLNTEAFF
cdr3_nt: TGCGCCAGCAGCTTGGTTCCGGGACAGCTGAACACTGAAGCTTTCTTT

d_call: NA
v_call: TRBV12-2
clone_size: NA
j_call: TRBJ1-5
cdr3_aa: CASRPPRRGQGDNQPQHF
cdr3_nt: TGTGCAAGTCGCCCCCCCCGCCGGGGACAGGGGGACAATCAGCCCCAGCATTTT

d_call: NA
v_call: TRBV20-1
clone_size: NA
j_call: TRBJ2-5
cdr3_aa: CSAPLQETQYF
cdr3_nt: TGCAGTGCCCCCCTACAAGAGACCCAGTACTTC

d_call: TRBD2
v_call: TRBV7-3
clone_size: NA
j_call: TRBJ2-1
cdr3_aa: CASSRGTSGSIYNEQFF
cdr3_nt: TGTGCCAGCAGCCGTGGGACTAGCGGGAGTATTTACAATGAGCAGTTCTTC

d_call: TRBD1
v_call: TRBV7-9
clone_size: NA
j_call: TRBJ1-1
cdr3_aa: CASFIQGAPEAFF
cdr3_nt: TGTGCCAGTTTTATACAGGGGGCCCCTGAAGCTTTCTTT

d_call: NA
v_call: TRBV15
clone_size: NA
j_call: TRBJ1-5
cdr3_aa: CATSRSGGHQPQHF
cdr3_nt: TGTGCCACCAGCAGGTCCGGGGGGCATCAGCCCCAGCATTTT

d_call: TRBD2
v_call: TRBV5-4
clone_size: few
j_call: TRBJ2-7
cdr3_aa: CASSEGLAGGYYEQYF
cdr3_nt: TGTGCCAGCAGCGAGGGACTAGCGGGAGGATATTACGAGCAGTACTTC

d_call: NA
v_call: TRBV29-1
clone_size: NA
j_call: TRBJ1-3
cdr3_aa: CSVAGFSSGNTIYF
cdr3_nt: TGCAGCGTCGCCGGGTTCAGCTCTGGAAACACCATATATTTT

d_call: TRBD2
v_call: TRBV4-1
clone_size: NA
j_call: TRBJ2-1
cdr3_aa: CASSLWGGSYNEQFF
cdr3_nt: TGCGCCAGCAGCCTGTGGGGGGGCTCCTACAATGAGCAGTTCTTC

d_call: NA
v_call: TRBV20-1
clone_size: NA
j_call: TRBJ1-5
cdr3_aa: CSASQGLGGNQPQHF
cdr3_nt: TGCAGTGCTAGTCAGGGGTTAGGGGGCAATCAGCCCCAGCATTTT

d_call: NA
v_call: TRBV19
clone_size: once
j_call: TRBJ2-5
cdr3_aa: CASRLQGGPQYF
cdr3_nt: TGTGCCAGTAGACTACAGGGTGGGCCCCAGTACTTC

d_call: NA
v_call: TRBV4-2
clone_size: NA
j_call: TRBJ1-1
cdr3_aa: CASSQPNGVAEAFF
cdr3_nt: TGTGCCAGCAGCCAACCTAATGGAGTGGCTGAAGCTTTCTTT

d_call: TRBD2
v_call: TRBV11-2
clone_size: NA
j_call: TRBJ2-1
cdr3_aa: CASSSLLAGGIDEQFF
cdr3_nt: TGTGCCAGCAGCAGTCTACTAGCGGGGGGGATCGATGAGCAGTTCTTC

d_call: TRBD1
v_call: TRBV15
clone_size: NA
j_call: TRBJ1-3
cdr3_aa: CATNPDRVLGNTIYF
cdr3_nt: TGTGCCACCAACCCGGACAGGGTATTAGGGAACACCATATATTTT

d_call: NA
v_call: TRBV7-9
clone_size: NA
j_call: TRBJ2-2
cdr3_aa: CASSSRRQTGELFF
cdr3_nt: TGTGCCAGCAGCTCAAGACGACAGACCGGGGAGCTGTTTTTT

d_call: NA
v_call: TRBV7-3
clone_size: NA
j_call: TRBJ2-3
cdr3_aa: CASSLRPGGRTDTQYF
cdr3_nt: TGTGCCAGCAGCCTTCGACCTGGCGGAAGGACAGATACGCAGTATTTT

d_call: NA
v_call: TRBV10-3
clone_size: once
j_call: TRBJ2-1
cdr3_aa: CATGRSQNKGGNEQFF
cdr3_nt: TGTGCCACGGGAAGAAGTCAGAACAAAGGGGGCAATGAGCAGTTCTTC

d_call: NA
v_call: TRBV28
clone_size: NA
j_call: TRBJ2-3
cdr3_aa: CASSPLEAQYF
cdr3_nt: TGTGCCAGCAGCCCCTTGGAGGCGCAGTATTTT

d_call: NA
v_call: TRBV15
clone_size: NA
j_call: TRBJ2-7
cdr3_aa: CATSRVAGLYEQYF
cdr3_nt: TGTGCCACCAGCCGAGTTGCGGGGCTCTACGAGCAGTACTTC

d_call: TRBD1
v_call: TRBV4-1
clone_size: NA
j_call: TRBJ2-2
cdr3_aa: CASSQVGTGGGTGELFF
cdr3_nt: TGCGCCAGCAGCCAGGTCGGGACAGGGGGTGGCACCGGGGAGCTGTTTTTT

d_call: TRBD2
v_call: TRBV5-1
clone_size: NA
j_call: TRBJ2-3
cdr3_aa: CASSYGTSGETDTQYF
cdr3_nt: TGCGCCAGCAGCTATGGGACTAGCGGGGAAACAGATACGCAGTATTTT

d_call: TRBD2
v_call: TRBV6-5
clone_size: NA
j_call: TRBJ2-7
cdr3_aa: CAAGGRSSYEQYF
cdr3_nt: TGTGCGGCGGGGGGCCGGAGCTCCTACGAGCAGTACTTC

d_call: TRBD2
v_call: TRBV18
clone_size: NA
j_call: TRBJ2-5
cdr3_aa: CASSPTSGRGETQYF
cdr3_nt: TGTGCCAGCTCACCAACTAGCGGGAGGGGAGAGACCCAGTACTTC

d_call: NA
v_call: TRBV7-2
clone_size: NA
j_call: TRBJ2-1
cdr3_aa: CASSLSGSSYNEQFF
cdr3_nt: TGTGCCAGCAGCTTATCCGGGAGCTCCTACAATGAGCAGTTCTTC

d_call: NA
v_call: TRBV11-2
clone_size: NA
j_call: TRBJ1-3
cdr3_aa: CASSQHRTVSGNTIYF
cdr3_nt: TGTGCCAGCAGCCAGCATAGGACAGTATCTGGAAACACCATATATTTT

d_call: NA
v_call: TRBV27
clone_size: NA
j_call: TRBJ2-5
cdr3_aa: CASSFGAGSQTQYF
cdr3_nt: TGTGCCAGCAGTTTCGGTGCGGGAAGCCAGACCCAGTACTTC

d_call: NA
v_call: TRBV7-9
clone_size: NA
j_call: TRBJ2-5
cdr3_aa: CASSQGGGAETQYF
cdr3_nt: TGTGCCAGCAGCCAAGGGGGGGGCGCCGAGACCCAGTACTTC

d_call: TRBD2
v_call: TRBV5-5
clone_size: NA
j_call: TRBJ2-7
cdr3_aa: CASSPLGGGRAVHEQYF
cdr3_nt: TGTGCCAGCAGCCCCTTGGGAGGCGGGAGAGCAGTCCACGAGCAGTACTTC

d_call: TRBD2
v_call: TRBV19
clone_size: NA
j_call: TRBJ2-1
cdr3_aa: CATMGGTSGSGSYNEQFF
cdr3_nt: TGTGCCACCATGGGGGGGACTAGCGGGAGTGGATCCTACAATGAGCAGTTCTTC

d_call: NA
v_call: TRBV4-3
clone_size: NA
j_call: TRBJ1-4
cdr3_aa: CASSQDRRVTANEKLFF
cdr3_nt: TGCGCCAGCAGCCAAGATCGCAGGGTGACTGCTAATGAAAAACTGTTTTTT

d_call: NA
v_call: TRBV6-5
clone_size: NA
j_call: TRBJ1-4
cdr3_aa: CASSSRAVGGEKLFF
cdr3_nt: TGTGCCAGCAGTTCCAGGGCGGTCGGAGGGGAAAAACTGTTTTTT

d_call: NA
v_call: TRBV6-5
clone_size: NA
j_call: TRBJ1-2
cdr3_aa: CASSYVISGSYGYTF
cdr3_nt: TGTGCCAGCAGTTACGTTATATCAGGATCCTATGGCTACACCTTC

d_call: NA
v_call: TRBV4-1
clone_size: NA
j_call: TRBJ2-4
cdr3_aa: CASSQETAEIAKNIQYF
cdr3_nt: TGCGCCAGCAGCCAAGAAACCGCTGAGATAGCCAAAAACATTCAGTACTTC

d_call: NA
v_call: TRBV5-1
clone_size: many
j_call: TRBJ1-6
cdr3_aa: CASSFTPLSVYNSPLHF
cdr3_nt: TGCGCCAGCAGCTTTACCCCTCTGTCAGTCTATAATTCACCCCTCCACTTT

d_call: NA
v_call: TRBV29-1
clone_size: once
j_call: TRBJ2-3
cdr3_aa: CSVAGTGDTQYF
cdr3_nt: TGCAGCGTTGCCGGGACTGGAGATACGCAGTATTTT

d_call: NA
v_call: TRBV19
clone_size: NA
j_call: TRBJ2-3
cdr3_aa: CASSIVPGESTDTQYF
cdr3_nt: TGTGCCAGTAGTATAGTACCGGGGGAGAGCACAGATACGCAGTATTTT

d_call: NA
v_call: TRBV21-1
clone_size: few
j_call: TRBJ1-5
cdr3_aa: CASSLERQYSNQPQHF
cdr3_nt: TGTGCCAGCAGCTTAGAGAGACAGTATAGCAATCAGCCCCAGCATTTT

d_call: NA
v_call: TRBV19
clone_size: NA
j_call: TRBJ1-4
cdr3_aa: CASSPRTREKLFF
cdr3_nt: TGTGCCAGTAGTCCCCGGACACGCGAAAAACTGTTTTTT

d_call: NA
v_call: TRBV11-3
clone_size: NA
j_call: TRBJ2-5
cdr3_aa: CASSLGQKGTQYF
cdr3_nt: TGTGCCAGCAGCTTAGGACAAAAAGGGACCCAGTACTTC

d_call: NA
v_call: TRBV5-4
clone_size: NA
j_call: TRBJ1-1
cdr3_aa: CASSLMTPGTEAFF
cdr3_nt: TGTGCCAGCAGCTTGATGACTCCGGGGACTGAAGCTTTCTTT

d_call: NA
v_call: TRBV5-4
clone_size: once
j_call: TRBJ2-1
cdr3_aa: CASSLVPGAHNEQFF
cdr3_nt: TGTGCCAGCAGCTTGGTACCAGGCGCCCACAATGAGCAGTTCTTC

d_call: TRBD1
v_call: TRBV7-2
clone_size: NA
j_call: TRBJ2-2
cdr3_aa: CASSQKTGIRTGELFF
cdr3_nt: TGTGCCAGCAGCCAAAAGACAGGGATACGGACCGGGGAGCTGTTTTTT